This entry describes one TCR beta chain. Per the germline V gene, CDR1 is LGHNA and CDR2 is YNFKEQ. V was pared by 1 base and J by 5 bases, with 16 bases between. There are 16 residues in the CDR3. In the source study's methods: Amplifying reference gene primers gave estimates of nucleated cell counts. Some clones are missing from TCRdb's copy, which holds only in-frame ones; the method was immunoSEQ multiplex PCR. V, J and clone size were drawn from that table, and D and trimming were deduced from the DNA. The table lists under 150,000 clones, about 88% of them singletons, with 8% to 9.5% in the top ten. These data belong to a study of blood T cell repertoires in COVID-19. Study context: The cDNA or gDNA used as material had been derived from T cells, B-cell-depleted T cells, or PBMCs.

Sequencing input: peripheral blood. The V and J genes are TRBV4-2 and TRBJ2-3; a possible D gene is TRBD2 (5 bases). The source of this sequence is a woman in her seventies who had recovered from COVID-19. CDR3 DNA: TGTGCCAGCAGCCAAGGGGCACTAGTGATTCGAGATACGCAGTATTTT. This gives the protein CASSQGALVIRDTQYF.